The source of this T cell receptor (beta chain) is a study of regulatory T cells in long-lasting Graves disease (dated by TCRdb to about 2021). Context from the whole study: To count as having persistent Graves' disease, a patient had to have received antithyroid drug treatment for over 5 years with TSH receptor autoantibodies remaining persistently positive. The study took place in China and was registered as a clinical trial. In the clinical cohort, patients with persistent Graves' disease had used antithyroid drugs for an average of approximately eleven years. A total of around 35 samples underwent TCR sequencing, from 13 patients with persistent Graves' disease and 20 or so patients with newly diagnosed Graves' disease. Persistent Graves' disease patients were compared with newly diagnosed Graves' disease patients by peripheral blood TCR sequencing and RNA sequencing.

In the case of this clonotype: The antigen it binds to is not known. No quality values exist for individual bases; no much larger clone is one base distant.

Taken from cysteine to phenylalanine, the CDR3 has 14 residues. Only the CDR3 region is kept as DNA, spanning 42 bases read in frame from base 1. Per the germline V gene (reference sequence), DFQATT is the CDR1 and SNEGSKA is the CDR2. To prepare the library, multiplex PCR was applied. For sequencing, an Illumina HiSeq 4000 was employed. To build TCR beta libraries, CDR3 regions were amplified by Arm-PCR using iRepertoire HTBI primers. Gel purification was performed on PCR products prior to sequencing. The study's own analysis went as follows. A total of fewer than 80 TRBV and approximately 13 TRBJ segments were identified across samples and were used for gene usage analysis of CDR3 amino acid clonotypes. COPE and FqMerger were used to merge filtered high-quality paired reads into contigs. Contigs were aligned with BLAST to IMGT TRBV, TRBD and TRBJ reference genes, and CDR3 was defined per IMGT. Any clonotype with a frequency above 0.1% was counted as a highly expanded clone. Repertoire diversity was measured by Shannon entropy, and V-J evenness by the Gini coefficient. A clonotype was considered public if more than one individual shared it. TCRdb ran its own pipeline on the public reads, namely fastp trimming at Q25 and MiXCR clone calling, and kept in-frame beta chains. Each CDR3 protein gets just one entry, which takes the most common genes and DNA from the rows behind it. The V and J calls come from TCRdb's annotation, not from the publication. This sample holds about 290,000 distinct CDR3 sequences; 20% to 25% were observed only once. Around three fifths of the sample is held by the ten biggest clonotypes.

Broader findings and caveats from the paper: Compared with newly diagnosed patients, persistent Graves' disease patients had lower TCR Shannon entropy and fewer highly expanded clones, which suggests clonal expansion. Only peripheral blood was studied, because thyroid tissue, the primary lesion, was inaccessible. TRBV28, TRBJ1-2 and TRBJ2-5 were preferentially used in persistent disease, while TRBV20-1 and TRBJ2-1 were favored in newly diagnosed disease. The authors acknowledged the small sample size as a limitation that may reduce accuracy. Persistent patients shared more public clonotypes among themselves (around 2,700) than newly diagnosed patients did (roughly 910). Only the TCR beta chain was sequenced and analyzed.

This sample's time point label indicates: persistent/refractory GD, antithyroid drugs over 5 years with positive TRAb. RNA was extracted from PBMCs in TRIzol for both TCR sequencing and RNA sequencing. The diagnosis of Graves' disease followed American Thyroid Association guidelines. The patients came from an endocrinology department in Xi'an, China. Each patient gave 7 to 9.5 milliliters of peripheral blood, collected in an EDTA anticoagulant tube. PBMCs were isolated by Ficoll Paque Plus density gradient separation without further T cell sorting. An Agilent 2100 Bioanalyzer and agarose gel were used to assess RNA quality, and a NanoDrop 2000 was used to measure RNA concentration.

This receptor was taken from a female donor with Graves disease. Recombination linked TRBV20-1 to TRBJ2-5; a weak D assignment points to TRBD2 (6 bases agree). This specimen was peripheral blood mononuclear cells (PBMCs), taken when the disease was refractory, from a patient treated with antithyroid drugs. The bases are TGCACCCCGAGACCCCCCGGGAGTCGGGAGACCCAGTACTTC. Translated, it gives CTPRPPGSRETQYF.